The source of this T cell receptor (beta chain) is a study of technical replicates of blood from several donors. TCRdb's copy holds only in-frame clones and misses some; the assay was immunoSEQ multiplex PCR. The sample consists of about 81,000 clones, about 96% of them appearing once. CDR1 is LNHDA and CDR2 is SQIVND in the germline V gene (reference sequence). V gave up 8 bases and J gave up 7 bases, with 18 bases separating them. CDR3 length: 14 residues. The source is a human donor in good health. The rearrangement uses TRBV19 and TRBJ1-5; tentatively, D is TRBD1 (5 bases). The material sequenced was T cells isolated from PBMCs. The CDR3 sequence is CASARPQGGQPQHF. As DNA, the CDR3 is TGTGCCAGTGCGCGGCCCCAGGGAGGGCAGCCCCAGCATTTT.